This T cell receptor (beta chain) was identified during a study of blood T cell repertoires in COVID-19. Study-wide background: Acute and convalescent COVID-19 samples came from the United States, Italy and Spain. PBMCs, B-cell-depleted T cells, or T cells provided the cDNA or gDNA that made up the material.

With V trimmed by 3 bases and J by 3 bases, 2 bases remained unmatched. There are 13 residues in the CDR3. CDR1 is LNHDA, CDR2 SQIVND, per germline (reference sequence). Profiling relied on immunoSEQ multiplex PCR, and the TCRdb table lists in-frame clones only, not all of them. The repertoire holds about 120,000 clones, with more than 75% as singletons. Source material: peripheral blood. This receptor was taken from a man aged 45 to 65 with acute or convalescent COVID-19. V usage is TRBV19 and J usage is TRBJ2-7, with 7 bases identical to TRBD1. Written as DNA, the CDR3 is TGTGCCAGTAGTATGGGACAGCACTACGAGCAGTACTTC. It encodes CASSMGQHYEQYF.